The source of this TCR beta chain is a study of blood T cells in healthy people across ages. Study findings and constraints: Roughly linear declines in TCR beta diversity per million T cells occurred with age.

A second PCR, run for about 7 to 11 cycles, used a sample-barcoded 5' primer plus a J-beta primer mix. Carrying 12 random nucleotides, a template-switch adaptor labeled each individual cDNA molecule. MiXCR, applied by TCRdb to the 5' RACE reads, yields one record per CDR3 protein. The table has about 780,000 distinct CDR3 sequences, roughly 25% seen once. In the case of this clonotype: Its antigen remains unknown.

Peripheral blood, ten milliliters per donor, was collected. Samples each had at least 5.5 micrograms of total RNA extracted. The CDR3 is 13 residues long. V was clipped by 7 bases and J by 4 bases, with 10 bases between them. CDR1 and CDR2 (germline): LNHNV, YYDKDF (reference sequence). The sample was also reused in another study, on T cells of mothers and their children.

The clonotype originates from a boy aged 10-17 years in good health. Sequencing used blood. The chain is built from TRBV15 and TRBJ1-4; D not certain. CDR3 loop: CATMYRDNEKLFF. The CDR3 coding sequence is TGTGCCACCATGTACAGAGATAATGAAAAACTGTTTTTT.